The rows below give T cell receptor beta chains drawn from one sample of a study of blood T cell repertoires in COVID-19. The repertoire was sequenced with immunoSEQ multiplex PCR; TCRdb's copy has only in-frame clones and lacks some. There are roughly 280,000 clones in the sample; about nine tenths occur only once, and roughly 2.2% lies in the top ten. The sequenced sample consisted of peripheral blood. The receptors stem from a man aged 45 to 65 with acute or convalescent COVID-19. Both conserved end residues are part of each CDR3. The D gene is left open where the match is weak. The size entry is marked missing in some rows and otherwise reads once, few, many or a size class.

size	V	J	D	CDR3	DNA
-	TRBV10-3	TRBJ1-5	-	CAISESEYSNQPQHF	TGTGCCATCAGTGAGTCGGAGTATAGCAATCAGCCCCAGCATTTT
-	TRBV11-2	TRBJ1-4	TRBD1	CASSLAQTGGNEKLFF	TGTGCCAGCAGCTTAGCCCAGACAGGGGGTAATGAAAAACTGTTTTTT
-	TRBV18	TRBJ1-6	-	CASSAQRAAPLHF	TGTGCCAGCTCAGCACAGAGGGCGGCACCCCTCCACTTT
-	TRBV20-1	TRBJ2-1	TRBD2	CSARVSGAYSYNEQFF	TGCAGTGCTCGTGTTAGCGGGGCGTACTCCTACAATGAGCAGTTCTTC
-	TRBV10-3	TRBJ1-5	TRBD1	CAISGQGNGDNQPQHF	TGTGCCATCAGCGGACAGGGGAACGGGGACAATCAGCCCCAGCATTTT
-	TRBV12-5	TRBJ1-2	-	CASGFSADGTNYGYTF	TGTGCTAGTGGTTTCTCAGCCGACGGGACTAACTATGGCTACACCTTC
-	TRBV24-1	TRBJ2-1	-	CATSDMRGPGGGQFF	TGTGCCACCAGTGACATGCGGGGGCCGGGAGGAGGGCAGTTCTTC
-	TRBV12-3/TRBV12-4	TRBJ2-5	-	CASRARYQETQYF	TGTGCCAGCAGAGCACGGTACCAAGAGACCCAGTACTTC
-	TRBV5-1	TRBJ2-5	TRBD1	CASSSGQGAETQYF	TGCGCCAGCAGCTCGGGACAGGGGGCAGAGACCCAGTACTTC
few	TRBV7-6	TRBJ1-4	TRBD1	CASSSHGGGQGDTNEKLFF	TGTGCCAGCAGCTCACACGGTGGGGGACAGGGGGACACAAATGAAAAACTGTTTTTT
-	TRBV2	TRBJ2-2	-	CASTNQEVGELFF	TGTGCCAGCACCAACCAGGAAGTAGGGGAGCTGTTTTTT
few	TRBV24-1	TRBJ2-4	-	CATRRTVKIAKNIQYF	TGTGCCACCAGGCGGACAGTGAAAATAGCCAAAAACATTCAGTACTTC
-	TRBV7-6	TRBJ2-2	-	CASSRNSGDTGELFF	TGTGCCAGCAGCCGAAATTCAGGGGACACCGGGGAGCTGTTTTTT
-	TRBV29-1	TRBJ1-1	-	CSVPGPFYQAFF	TGCAGCGTCCCAGGGCCATTTTACCAAGCTTTCTTT
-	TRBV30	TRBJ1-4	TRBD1	CASDRGDEKLFF	TGTGCTTCGGACAGGGGCGATGAAAAACTGTTTTTT
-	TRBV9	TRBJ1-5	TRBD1	CASSVDGRGSNQPQHF	TGTGCCAGCAGCGTAGATGGCAGGGGGAGCAATCAGCCCCAGCATTTT
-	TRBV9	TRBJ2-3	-	CASSPVGTIPYF	TGTGCCAGCAGCCCAGTTGGGACAATCCCGTATTTT
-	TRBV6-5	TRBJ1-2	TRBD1	CASRGQEDYGYTF	TGTGCCAGCAGGGGACAGGAGGACTATGGCTACACCTTC
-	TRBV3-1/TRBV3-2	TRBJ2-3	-	CASSQQVGLQLSTQYF	TGTGCCAGCAGCCAACAGGTCGGACTCCAACTAAGTACGCAGTATTTT
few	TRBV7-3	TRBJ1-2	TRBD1	CASSLKGQGREGYTF	TGTGCCAGCAGCTTAAAGGGACAGGGTAGGGAAGGCTACACCTTC
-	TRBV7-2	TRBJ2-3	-	CASSLPSGTQYF	TGTGCCAGCAGCTTACCGTCCGGTACGCAGTATTTT
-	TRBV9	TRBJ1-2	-	CASSSFEDSWAANYGYTF	TGTGCCAGCAGCTCCTTTGAGGACAGCTGGGCCGCTAACTATGGCTACACCTTC
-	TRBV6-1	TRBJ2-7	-	CASSESTRNEQYF	TGTGCCAGCAGTGAATCGACACGGAACGAGCAGTACTTC
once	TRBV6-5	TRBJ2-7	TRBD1	CASSLTGAYEQYF	TGTGCCAGCAGTTTGACAGGGGCCTACGAGCAGTACTTC
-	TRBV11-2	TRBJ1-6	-	CASSLAGGQGGSPLHF	TGTGCCAGCAGCTTAGCTGGAGGGCAGGGAGGCTCACCCCTCCACTTT
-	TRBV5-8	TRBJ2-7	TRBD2	CASSSGGSLSRSEQYF	TGTGCCAGCAGTTCGGGGGGGTCTCTCTCGAGGAGCGAGCAGTACTTC
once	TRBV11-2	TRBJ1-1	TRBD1	CASMGVGGAVAFF	TGTGCCAGCATGGGGGTAGGGGGCGCAGTTGCTTTCTTT
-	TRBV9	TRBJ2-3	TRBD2	CASSAWGGGHQEDTQYF	TGTGCCAGCAGCGCTTGGGGGGGAGGGCATCAAGAAGATACGCAGTATTTT
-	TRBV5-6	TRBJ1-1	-	CASSTPPQGGTEAFF	TGTGCCAGCAGTACCCCGCCCCAGGGAGGCACTGAAGCTTTCTTT
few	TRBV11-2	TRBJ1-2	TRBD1	CASSSRLTGRGYTF	TGTGCCAGCAGCTCCCGGTTGACAGGGAGAGGCTACACCTTC
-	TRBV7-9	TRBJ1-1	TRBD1	CASSRRDRDGVNTEAFF	TGTGCCAGCAGCCGCCGGGACAGGGATGGTGTGAACACTGAAGCTTTCTTT
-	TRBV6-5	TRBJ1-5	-	CASRPNREGQPQHF	TGTGCCAGCAGACCCAACAGGGAGGGTCAGCCCCAGCATTTT
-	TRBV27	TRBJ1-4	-	CASSLLPEGEKLFF	TGTGCCAGCAGTTTACTCCCCGAGGGCGAAAAACTGTTTTTT
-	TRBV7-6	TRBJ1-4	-	CASSLAGGENEKLFF	TGTGCCAGCAGCTTAGCGGGCGGGGAGAATGAAAAACTGTTTTTT
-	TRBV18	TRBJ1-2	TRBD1	CASSPPEGQLNGYTF	TGTGCCAGCTCACCACCGGAGGGACAGCTAAATGGCTACACCTTC
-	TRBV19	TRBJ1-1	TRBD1	CASSVTGGETEAFF	TGTGCCAGTAGTGTCACAGGGGGTGAAACTGAAGCTTTCTTT
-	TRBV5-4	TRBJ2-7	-	CASSFLIVPGEQYF	TGTGCCAGCAGCTTCCTCATTGTCCCGGGCGAGCAGTACTTC
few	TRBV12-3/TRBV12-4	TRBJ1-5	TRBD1	CASSPRGSQPQHF	TGTGCCAGCAGCCCCAGGGGGTCCCAGCCCCAGCATTTT
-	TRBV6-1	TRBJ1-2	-	CASSEGQDYGYTF	TGTGCCAGCAGTGAAGGACAGGACTATGGCTACACCTTC
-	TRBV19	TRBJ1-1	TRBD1	CASSPDRGTEAFF	TGTGCCAGTAGTCCAGACAGGGGGACTGAAGCTTTCTTT
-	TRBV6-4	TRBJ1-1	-	CASSDTPTGPNTEAFF	TGTGCCAGCAGTGACACGCCAACAGGACCGAACACTGAAGCTTTCTTT
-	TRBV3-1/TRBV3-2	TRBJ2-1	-	CASSPIVQGSYNEQFF	TGTGCCAGCAGCCCCATCGTACAGGGTTCCTACAATGAGCAGTTCTTC
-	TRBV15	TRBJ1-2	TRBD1	CATSTDRVGYTF	TGTGCCACCAGCACAGACAGGGTCGGCTACACCTTC
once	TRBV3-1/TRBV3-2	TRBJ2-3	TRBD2	CASSGTSGGATDTQYF	TGTGCCAGCAGCGGGACTAGCGGGGGGGCGACAGATACGCAGTATTTT
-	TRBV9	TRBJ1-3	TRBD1	CASSPYQGADTIYF	TGTGCCAGCAGCCCTTACCAGGGGGCGGACACCATATATTTT
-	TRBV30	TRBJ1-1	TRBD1	CAVRQGGPEAFF	TGTGCCGTGAGACAGGGTGGCCCTGAAGCTTTCTTT
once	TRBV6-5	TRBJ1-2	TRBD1	CASSRQTGGGYGYTF	TGTGCCAGCAGTCGACAGACAGGGGGCGGATATGGCTACACCTTC
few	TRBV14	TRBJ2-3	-	CASSQDLDTQYF	TGTGCCAGCAGCCAAGACCTAGATACGCAGTATTTT
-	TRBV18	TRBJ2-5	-	CASSPVTGQETQYF	TGTGCCAGCTCTCCGGTGACAGGTCAAGAGACCCAGTACTTC
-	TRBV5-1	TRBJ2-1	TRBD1	CASSPGQLGDNEQFF	TGCGCCAGCAGCCCGGGACAGCTGGGCGACAATGAGCAGTTCTTC
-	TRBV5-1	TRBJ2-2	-	CASSLEGRGTGELFF	TGCGCCAGCAGCTTGGAGGGCAGGGGCACCGGGGAGCTGTTTTTT
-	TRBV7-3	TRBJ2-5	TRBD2	CASSPSFGRGTSETQYF	TGTGCCAGCAGCCCCTCGTTCGGGCGGGGGACCTCGGAGACCCAGTACTTC
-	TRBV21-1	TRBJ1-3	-	CASSKTGGLSGNTIYF	TGTGCCAGCAGCAAGACAGGGGGCCTCTCTGGAAACACCATATATTTT